The 24 T cell receptor beta chains below come from one sample, sequenced in a study of blood T cell repertoires in COVID-19 (dated by TCRdb to about 2020). Libraries were constructed by the immunoSEQ multiplex PCR assay. Here the immuneACCESS table is served through TCRdb, limited to in-frame sequences with V and J called. Missing clones are a known gap in these copies; in checked studies unresolved V genes cover under half, and the rest lacks a known reason. In all, the sample holds about 180,000 clones, and 85% of those were seen once. Of the sample, 6.2% is held by the ten largest clones. The sequenced material came from PBMCs or T cells enriched from blood (not recorded which). These receptors were collected from a middle-aged man who had recovered from COVID-19.

This clone has a single count. V gene TRBV5-8 combines with J gene TRBJ1-5; D gene uncertain. Germline loops: CDR1 SGHTS, CDR2 YDEGEE. The CDR3 is made up of 17 amino acids. The V gene lost 4 bases and the J gene lost 1 base, with 18 bases spanning the gap. CDR3 sequence: CASSTRTSTRSNQPQHF. CDR3 sequence (DNA): TGTGCCAGCAGCACCCGGACCTCCACTAGAAGCAATCAGCCCCAGCATTTT.

V and J are TRBV12-5 and TRBJ1-5; no firm D call. The CDR3 is 15 amino acids. Trimming pared 7 bases from V and 3 bases from J, leaving 16 bases between. Per germline, CDR1 LGHNT and CDR2 FRNRAP. CDR3 region: CASAYSQRYNQPQHF. The CDR3 DNA sequence: TGTGCTAGTGCTTACAGTCAACGATACAATCAGCCCCAGCATTTT.

In its sample, this clone was seen once. V usage is TRBV18 and J usage is TRBJ1-1; D is unclear. The CDR3 is 11 amino acids. Germline loops: CDR1 KGHSH, CDR2 LQKENI. The V gene lost 5 bases and the J gene lost 3 bases, with 4 bases spanning the gap. Here the CDR3 DNA reads TGTGCCAGCTCATCTGACACTGAAGCTTTCTTT. This codes for CASSSDTEAFF.

J is TRBJ1-4 and V is TRBV9; a possible D gene is TRBD1 (5 bases). CDR3 length: 14 amino acids. The V and J ends lost 4 bases and 5 bases respectively, with 12 bases between them. CDR1 and CDR2 (germline): SGDLS, YYNGEE. In DNA form, the CDR3 reads TGTGCCAGCAGCCGACAGAGGAGCAATGAAAAACTGTTTTTT. Amino acids: CASSRQRSNEKLFF. The complete variable domain, with remaining parts taken from reference TRBV9 and TRBJ1-4, reads DSGVTQTPKHLITATGQRVTLRCSPRSGDLSVYWYQQSLDQGLQFLIQYYNGEERAKGNILERFSAQQFPDLHSELNLSSLELGDSALYFCASSRQRSNEKLFFGSGTQLSVL.

V gene TRBV10-2 combines with J gene TRBJ2-7; D remains ambiguous. Trimming took 3 bases from V and 7 from J, leaving 13 bases between them. This CDR3 region has 13 residues. Germline assignment: CDR1 WSHSY and CDR2 SAAADI. This CDR3 is CASSDGPSVEQYF. The DNA for the CDR3 is TGCGCCAGCAGTGATGGCCCCTCCGTTGAGCAGTACTTC.

This clone was picked up one time. The rearrangement uses TRBV18 and TRBJ2-7, with D uncertain. The germline gives CDR1 KGHSH, CDR2 LQKENI. Trimming took 3 bases from V and 0 from J, leaving 15 bases between them. The CDR3 has 16 residues. CDR3 loop: CASSPTGVGVSYEQYF. CDR3 DNA sequence: TGTGCCAGCTCACCTACTGGAGTAGGCGTCTCCTACGAGCAGTACTTC. Full variable domain (outside the CDR3, taken from reference TRBV18 and TRBJ2-7): NAGVMQNPRHLVRRRGQEARLRCSPMKGHSHVYWYRQLPEEGLKFMVYLQKENIIDESGMPKERFSAEFPKEGPSILRIQQVVRGDSAAYFCASSPTGVGVSYEQYFGPGTRLTVT.

This clone has only a few counts. This chain links TRBV30 with TRBJ1-2; 7 nucleotides align to TRBD1. Losses at the gene ends were 7 bases for V and 3 bases for J; bases not matched to a gene: 8. Germline CDR1 and CDR2: GTSNPN and SVGIG (reference sequence). CDR3 length: 13 residues. In nucleotides, the CDR3 is TGTGCCTCCTTCTCCAGGGGGGACTATGGCTACACCTTC. This sequence encodes CASFSRGDYGYTF.

The chain links TRBV19 to TRBJ2-6; 7 bases match TRBD1. The germline V gene encodes CDR1 LNHDA and CDR2 SQIVND (reference sequence). The CDR3 has 16 amino acids. V was pared by 6 bases and J by 0 bases, with 5 bases of the junction left unmatched. CDR3 sequence reads: CASRQGDLSGANVLTF. Here the CDR3 DNA reads TGTGCCAGTAGGCAGGGGGACCTCTCTGGGGCCAACGTCCTGACTTTC.

V gene TRBV29-1 combines with J gene TRBJ1-2, with D hard to call. CDR1 and CDR2 (germline): SQVTM, ANQGSEA. The CDR3 extends over 10 amino acids. The V end lost 3 bases, the J end lost 4 bases, and 3 bases lay between the germline ends. CDR3 sequence reads: CSVESYGYTF. CDR3 bases: TGCAGCGTTGAGAGCTATGGCTACACCTTC.

The V and J genes are TRBV7-9 and TRBJ1-2, with TRBD1 as a possible D gene (6 bases). The CDR3 totals 14 residues. V was shortened by 1 base and J by 7 bases, with 13 bases between the two germline ends. Germline loops: CDR1 SEHNR, CDR2 FQNEAQ (reference sequence). The CDR3 reads CASSLGTGMVGYTF. CDR3 nucleotides: TGTGCCAGCAGCTTAGGAACAGGGATGGTTGGCTACACCTTC.

The chain employs TRBV28 and TRBJ1-2, with unresolved D. This CDR3 has 14 residues. Germline CDR1 reads MDHEN; CDR2 reads SYDVKM. The V end lost 7 bases, the J end lost 6 bases, and 18 bases lay between the germline ends. This chain's CDR3 is CASTTGSRVDGYTF. The CDR3 DNA sequence: TGTGCCAGCACCACGGGGAGTAGAGTGGATGGCTACACCTTC.

The rearrangement uses TRBV28 and TRBJ1-5; D is perhaps TRBD1 (5 bases). V was pared by 10 bases and J by 6 bases, with 19 bases between. The CDR3 is 14 amino acids. Germline CDR1 and CDR2: MDHEN and SYDVKM. As DNA, the CDR3 is TGTGCCATCAAATCCGGGGGTGGGAGTCAGCCCCAGCATTTT. It encodes CAIKSGGGSQPQHF.

The rearrangement links TRBV5-1 to TRBJ2-1, with 12 bases aligning to TRBD1. With 6 bases clipped from V and 10 bases from J, the junction kept 14 bases outside the gene matches. Germline CDR1 reads SGHRS; CDR2 reads YFSETQ. There are 16 residues in the CDR3. DNA for the CDR3: TGCGCCAGCACCTTCCTTGGGGACAGGGGGCGAAAAGAGCAGTTCTTC. This encodes CASTFLGDRGRKEQFF. The complete variable domain, with remaining parts taken from reference TRBV5-1 and TRBJ2-1, reads KAGVTQTPRYLIKTRGQQVTLSCSPISGHRSVSWYQQTPGQGLQFLFEYFSETQRNKGNFPGRFSGRQFSNSRSEMNVSTLELGDSALYLCASTFLGDRGRKEQFFGPGTRLTVL.

This clone showed up just a few times. This sequence joins TRBV5-6 and TRBJ1-2, with 7 bases matching TRBD1. V shed 4 bases and J 2 bases; nucleotides not matched to a gene: 5. Germline CDR1 and CDR2: SGHDT and YYEEEE. CDR3 length equals 14 residues. CDR3 amino acids: CASSPGQENYGYTF. In DNA form, the CDR3 reads TGTGCCAGCAGCCCCGGACAGGAAAACTATGGCTACACCTTC.

The chain couples TRBV24-1 to TRBJ2-2; 9 bases fit TRBD1. V lost 3 bases, J lost 6 bases, and 7 bases stayed unmatched. The germline V gene has CDR1 KGHDR and CDR2 SFDVKD. The CDR3 runs to 16 residues. Written as DNA, the CDR3 is TGTGCCACCAGTGATCACCGGGACAGGGTCCCCGGGGAGCTGTTTTTT. Amino acid sequence: CATSDHRDRVPGELFF.

The V and J genes are TRBV11-3 and TRBJ2-5, with D possibly matching TRBD1 (5 bases). CDR3 length: 14 residues. Deletions cut 1 base from V and 3 bases from J, with 9 bases between. The germline V gene encodes CDR1 SGHNT and CDR2 YENEEA. The CDR3 coding sequence is TGTGCCAGCAGCTTAGGTCTCAGGGAAGAGACCCAGTACTTC. As protein: CASSLGLREETQYF.

CDR3 region: CASSLLGGTEAFF. The CDR3 coding sequence is TGTGCCAGCAGTTTATTGGGGGGCACTGAAGCTTTCTTT. This chain connects TRBV28 to TRBJ1-1; D is perhaps TRBD1 (5 bases). The V and J ends lost 1 base and 4 bases respectively, with 7 bases between them. In germline, CDR1 is MDHEN, CDR2 SYDVKM. This CDR3 is built from 13 residues. The variable domain in full, with the rest retrieved from reference TRBV28 and TRBJ1-1, is DVKVTQSSRYLVKRTGEKVFLECVQDMDHENMFWYRQDPGLGLRLIYFSYDVKMKEKGDIPEGYSVSREKKERFSLILESASTNQTSMYLCASSLLGGTEAFFGQGTRLTVV.

V gene TRBV4-2 combines with J gene TRBJ1-2; D gene uncertain. V was trimmed by 1 base and J by 1 base, leaving 10 bases between them. The CDR3 loop spans 15 amino acids. The germline gives CDR1 LGHNA, CDR2 YNFKEQ. The CDR3 loop is CASSQGGKSNYGYTF. DNA for the CDR3: TGTGCCAGCAGCCAAGGCGGGAAGAGTAACTATGGCTACACCTTC.

The chain joins TRBV7-3 to TRBJ1-1; possibly TRBD1 for D (5 bases). The germline V and J ends were trimmed by 6 bases and 8 bases, with 10 bases remaining between them. The CDR3 length is 11 residues. The germline gives CDR1 SGHTA, CDR2 FQGTGA. CDR3 amino acids: CASSSGREAFF. For the CDR3, the DNA is TGTGCCAGCAGTTCAGGGCGAGAAGCTTTCTTT.

This chain joins TRBV6-5 and TRBJ2-7, with D maybe TRBD1 (6 bases). The CDR3 runs to 13 residues. Trimming pared 10 bases from V and 6 bases from J, leaving 19 bases between. CDR1 is MNHEY and CDR2 is SVGAGI in the germline V gene. CDR3 loop: CATGYREIGEQYF. As DNA, the CDR3 is TGTGCCACCGGATACAGGGAGATCGGCGAGCAGTACTTC.

The rearrangement uses TRBV11-2 and TRBJ2-2; 13 positions match TRBD2. The CDR3 sequence is 15 residues long. Germline loops: CDR1 SGHAT, CDR2 FQNNGV. Unmatched junction bases numbered 4, after V lost 5 bases and J lost 7 bases. CDR3 residues: CASSTRTSGGGELFF. DNA of the CDR3: TGTGCCAGCAGCACCCGGACTAGCGGGGGCGGGGAGCTGTTTTTT.

The chain couples TRBV28 to TRBJ1-5; D gene uncertain. V dropped 2 bases and J dropped 1 base, with 6 bases sitting between them. CDR1 is MDHEN and CDR2 is SYDVKM in the germline V gene. The CDR3 length is 14 residues. The CDR3 DNA follows: TGTGCCAGCAGTTTAGAGGGAAGCAATCAGCCCCAGCATTTT. Residues: CASSLEGSNQPQHF. Variable domain in full (rest from reference TRBV28 and TRBJ1-5): DVKVTQSSRYLVKRTGEKVFLECVQDMDHENMFWYRQDPGLGLRLIYFSYDVKMKEKGDIPEGYSVSREKKERFSLILESASTNQTSMYLCASSLEGSNQPQHFGDGTRLSIL.

CDR3 protein: CASSSRTGHNEKLFF. CDR3 in DNA: TGTGCCAGCAGCTCGAGGACAGGCCATAATGAAAAACTGTTTTTT. The rearrangement joins TRBV5-6 to TRBJ1-4; TRBD1 matches 7 bases. The CDR3 has 15 residues. CDR1 SGHDT and CDR2 YYEEEE come from the germline V gene. The J segment lost 4 bases and the V segment lost 3 bases, leaving 6 bases of the junction unmatched. Combining the CDR3 with reference TRBV5-6 and TRBJ1-4 gives the whole variable domain DAGVTQSPTHLIKTRGQQVTLRCSPKSGHDTVSWYQQALGQGPQFIFQYYEEEERQRGNFPDRFSGHQFPNYSSELNVNALLLGDSALYLCASSSRTGHNEKLFFGSGTQLSVL.

V gene TRBV10-2 combines with J gene TRBJ2-2; 7 bases map to TRBD2. CDR3 length equals 16 residues. Germline CDR1 WSHSY, CDR2 SAAADI. Losses at the gene ends were 7 bases for V and 5 bases for J; bases not matched to a gene: 13. The CDR3 reads CASTIWGLITTGELFF. DNA of the CDR3: TGCGCCAGCACCATTTGGGGACTAATTACTACCGGGGAGCTGTTTTTT.